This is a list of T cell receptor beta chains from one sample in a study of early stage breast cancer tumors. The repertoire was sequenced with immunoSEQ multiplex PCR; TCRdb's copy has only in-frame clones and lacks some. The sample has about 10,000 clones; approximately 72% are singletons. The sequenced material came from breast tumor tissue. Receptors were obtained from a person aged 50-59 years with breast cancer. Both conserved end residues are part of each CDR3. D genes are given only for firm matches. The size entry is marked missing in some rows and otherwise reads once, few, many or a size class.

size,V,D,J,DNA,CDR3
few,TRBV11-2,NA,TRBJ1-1,TGTGCCAGCAGCTTAGATACTGAAGCTTTCTTT,CASSLDTEAFF
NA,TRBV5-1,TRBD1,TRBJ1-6,TGCGCCAGCAGTAGAGAGGGACAGCGAGGTAATTCACCCCTCCACTTT,CASSREGQRGNSPLHF
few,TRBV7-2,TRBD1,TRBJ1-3,TGTGCCAGCAGCTTAGTCACAGGGGTTGGAAACACCATATATTTT,CASSLVTGVGNTIYF
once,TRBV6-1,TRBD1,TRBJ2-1,TGTGCCAGCAGTGACTTCGGGGTCGGGACAGCTAAACAGTTCTTC,CASSDFGVGTAKQFF
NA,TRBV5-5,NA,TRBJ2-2,TGTGCCAGCAGCACCCGCCAGGGAGCAGCCACCGGGGAGCTGTTTTTT,CASSTRQGAATGELFF
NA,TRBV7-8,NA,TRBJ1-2,TGTGCCAGCAGCTTAGAAACAGGGTACGATGGCTACACCTTC,CASSLETGYDGYTF
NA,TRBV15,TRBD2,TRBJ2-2,TGCGCCACCAGCGGGAGAGGATTGGGGACCGGGGAGCTGTTTTTT,CATSGRGLGTGELFF
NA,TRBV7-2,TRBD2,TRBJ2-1,TGTGCCAGCAGCTTAGTAGGTAGGCGGGAGGCGGGGCATGAGCAGTTCTTC,CASSLVGRREAGHEQFF
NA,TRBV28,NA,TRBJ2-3,TGTGCCAGCAGTTTAAGTGGAACGGGCTCAGATACGCAGTATTTT,CASSLSGTGSDTQYF
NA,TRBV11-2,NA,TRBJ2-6,TGTGCCAGCAGCCGCCTCGGGGTTGCGCTTGGGGCCAACGTCCTGACTTTC,CASSRLGVALGANVLTF
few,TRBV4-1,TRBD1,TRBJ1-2,TGCGCCAGCAGCCAAGATCTGCGGGCCCTGGACAGGGTTGGGAGCCCCTATGGCTACACCTTC,CASSQDLRALDRVGSPYGYTF
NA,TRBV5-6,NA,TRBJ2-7,TGTGCCAGCAGCTTAGGTTTGGGGATCCACTCCTACGAGCAGTACTTC,CASSLGLGIHSYEQYF
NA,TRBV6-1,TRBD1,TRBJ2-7,TGTGCCAGCAGTGAACGGGACAGAAGCTCCTACGAGCAGTACTTC,CASSERDRSSYEQYF
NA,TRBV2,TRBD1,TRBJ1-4,TGTGCCAGCAGCCCACCTGTTCGGGCCGTCCGGGACAGGGATGAAAAACTGTTTTTT,CASSPPVRAVRDRDEKLFF
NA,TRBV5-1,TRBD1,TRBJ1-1,TGCGCCAGCAGCCCGAAAATGACAGGGGACACTGAAGCTTTCTTT,CASSPKMTGDTEAFF
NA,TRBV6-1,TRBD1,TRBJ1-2,TGTGCCAGCAGTGACGGGACAGAATACTATGGCTACACCTTC,CASSDGTEYYGYTF
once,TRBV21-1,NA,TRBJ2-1,TGTGCCAGCAGCAGGAGAAATGAGCAGTTCTTC,CASSRRNEQFF
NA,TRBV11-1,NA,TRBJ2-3,TGTGCCAGCAGCTTAGCCACACGGTCAGATACGCAGTATTTT,CASSLATRSDTQYF
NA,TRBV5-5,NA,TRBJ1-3,TGTGCCAGCAGCTTGTTAGGGAACTCTGGAAACACCATATATTTT,CASSLLGNSGNTIYF
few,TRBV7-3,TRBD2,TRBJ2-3,TGTGCCAGCAGCAGTAGCGGGGCCCTCACAGATACGCAGTATTTT,CASSSSGALTDTQYF
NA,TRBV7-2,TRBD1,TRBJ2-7,TGTGCCAGCAGCTTAGTCCCGGGACAGGGCGGTGAGCAGTACTTC,CASSLVPGQGGEQYF
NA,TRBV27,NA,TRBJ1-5,TGTGCCAGCAGGGTTTCCGGCTATAGCAATCAGCCCCAGCATTTT,CASRVSGYSNQPQHF